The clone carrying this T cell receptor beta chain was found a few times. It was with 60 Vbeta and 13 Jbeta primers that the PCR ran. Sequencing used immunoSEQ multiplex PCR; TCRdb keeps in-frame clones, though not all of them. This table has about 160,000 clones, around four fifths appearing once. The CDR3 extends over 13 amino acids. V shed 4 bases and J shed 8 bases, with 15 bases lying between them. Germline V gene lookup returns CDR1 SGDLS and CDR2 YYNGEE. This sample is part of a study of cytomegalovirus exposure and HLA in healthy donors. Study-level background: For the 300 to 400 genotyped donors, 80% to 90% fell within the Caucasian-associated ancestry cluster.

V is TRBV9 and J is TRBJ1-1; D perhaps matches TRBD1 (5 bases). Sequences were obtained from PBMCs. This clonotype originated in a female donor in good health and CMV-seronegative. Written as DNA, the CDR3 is TGTGCCAGCAGCTTAAAAACAGGTCGCGAAGCTTTCTTT. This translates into CASSLKTGREAFF.